This record covers a single T cell receptor (beta chain). The antigen remains unidentified. Other DNA sequences in the same sample also yield this CDR3. CD4+ cells were split into CD45RA+ naive and CD45RA-negative memory subsets. The length of the CDR3 is 15 residues. Germline V gene data show CDR1 as MDHEN and CDR2 as SYDVKM. V shed 2 bases, J shed 1 base, and the junction held 2 bases outside the gene matches. The record originates from a study of shared clonotypes between healthy human individuals. Only in-frame clones appear in the TCRdb table, and some are missing; sequencing was by immunoSEQ multiplex PCR. The sample gives roughly 2.6 million clones, around nine tenths of which show up once; around 0.15% is in the top ten. Study-level results: Naive subsets tended to show greater estimated richness than memory subsets. Naive CD4 clonotypes were shared across a handful of donors at about 5%. Shared clonotypes across all four donors exceeded non-shared ones in generation probability.

V is TRBV28 and J is TRBJ2-3, with 8 nucleotides matching TRBD2. The receptor comes from a man between 18 and 29 years old in good health. Specimen: naive CD4+ T cells sorted from blood. As for subset: CD45RA+ positively selected. In DNA form, the CDR3 reads TGTGCCAGCAGTTTAGCAGCGGGGGGCACAGATACGCAGTATTTT. Translating it yields CASSLAAGGTDTQYF.